This T cell receptor (beta chain) was identified during a study of graft-versus-host responses after intestinal transplantation. About the study: Multivisceral, liver-intestinal, or isolated intestinal transplants were received by the recipients. For 3 to 4 years after anti-thymocyte globulin induction, all recipients took tacrolimus and steroids. Study results and limitations: Individuals who had graft-donor T cell macrochimerism had allografts that showed high graft-versus-host to host-versus-graft clonal ratios. Recipient bone marrow held GvH clones, some seen earlier in ileum or blood.

V was trimmed by 6 bases and J by 0 bases, leaving 11 bases between them. Germline-derived CDR1 and CDR2 are MNHEY and SVGAGI. The CDR3 extends over 14 amino acids. The method was immunoSEQ multiplex PCR; TCRdb's version includes in-frame clones alone and lacks a portion of them. The sample contains tens of thousands of clones, around 90% of which appear only once. Note on this clone: Its specificity is unknown.

The chain links TRBV6-5 to TRBJ1-1; D is unresolved. Sequencing was performed on unstimulated CD8+ T cells sorted from spleen or lymph node cells, taken before transplant. This TCR derives from a human donor who was the organ donor for an intestinal transplant. The CDR3 region is CASRRSPMNTEAFF. For the CDR3, the DNA is TGTGCCAGCAGGAGGTCTCCAATGAACACTGAAGCTTTCTTT.